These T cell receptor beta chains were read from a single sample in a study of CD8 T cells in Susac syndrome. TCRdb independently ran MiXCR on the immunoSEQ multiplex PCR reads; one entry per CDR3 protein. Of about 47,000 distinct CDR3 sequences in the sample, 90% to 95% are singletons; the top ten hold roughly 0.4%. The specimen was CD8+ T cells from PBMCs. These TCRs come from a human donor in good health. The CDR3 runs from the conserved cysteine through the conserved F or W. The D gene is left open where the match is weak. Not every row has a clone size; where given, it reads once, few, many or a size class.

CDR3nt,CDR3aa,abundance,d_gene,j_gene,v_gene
TGTGCCAGCAGCTCTTGGACTAGCGGGATAGGGGAGACCCAGTACTTC,CASSSWTSGIGETQYF,NA,TRBD2,TRBJ2-5,TRBV7-6
TGCGCCAGCAGCCCTAGGGGGCCGAACACTGAAGCTTTCTTT,CASSPRGPNTEAFF,once,TRBD1,TRBJ1-1,TRBV4-1
TGTGCCAGCTCACGGGACCGACAGGGCACACCCTACGAGCAGTACTTC,CASSRDRQGTPYEQYF,NA,TRBD1,TRBJ2-7,TRBV18
TGCGCCAGCTCTCGGACCGGGGGGAACACTGAAGCTTTCTTT,CASSRTGGNTEAFF,NA,NA,TRBJ1-1,TRBV10-1
TGCGCCAGCAGCCAAACAGGGTATGTTGAAAAACTGTTTTTT,CASSQTGYVEKLFF,NA,NA,TRBJ1-4,TRBV4-1
TGCGCCAGCAGCTTGGGGGTCCTTTCGACCTACAATGAGCAGTTCTTC,CASSLGVLSTYNEQFF,NA,NA,TRBJ2-1,TRBV5-1
TGTGCCAGCAGCCCACGGACTAGCGGGAGGGTTGATGAGCAGTTCTTC,CASSPRTSGRVDEQFF,NA,TRBD2,TRBJ2-1,TRBV5-4
TGTGCCAGCAGCATCGGACTAGCGGGAGGGATCAATGAGCAGTTCTTC,CASSIGLAGGINEQFF,NA,TRBD2,TRBJ2-1,TRBV5-4
TGCAGCGTGACGGGAATGGACAGGGCGGACACTGAAGCTTTCTTT,CSVTGMDRADTEAFF,NA,TRBD1,TRBJ1-1,TRBV29-1
TGCGCTTCCCGGGTAGGGGCCTCCTACGAGCAGTACTTC,CASRVGASYEQYF,NA,NA,TRBJ2-7,TRBV5-1
TGTGCCAGCAGTTACTCGGCAAGAACCTACGAGCAGTACTTC,CASSYSARTYEQYF,NA,NA,TRBJ2-7,TRBV6-2/TRBV6-3
TGTGCCAGCAGTTTCGATAGGGGCCAGAGCTCCTACAATGAGCAGTTCTTC,CASSFDRGQSSYNEQFF,NA,NA,TRBJ2-1,TRBV27
TGTGCCAGCAGCTTTAGCGGCACTGACTACGAGCAGTACTTC,CASSFSGTDYEQYF,NA,NA,TRBJ2-7,TRBV7-2
TGTGCCAGCAGTTTTATTTGGATAGGACATGAAGAGACCCAGTACTTC,CASSFIWIGHEETQYF,once,NA,TRBJ2-5,TRBV28
TGTGCCAGCGGACCGGGAGCAGATACGCAGTATTTT,CASGPGADTQYF,NA,NA,TRBJ2-3,TRBV5-4
TGTGCCAGTAGTATAGATCGTGACAGTTTTAACTATGGCTACACCTTC,CASSIDRDSFNYGYTF,once,NA,TRBJ1-2,TRBV19
TGTGCCAGCAGCTTGAGGGTCGGGGTAAATCAGCCCCAGCATTTT,CASSLRVGVNQPQHF,NA,NA,TRBJ1-5,TRBV7-9
TGTGCCAGCAGCTTACTAGCGGGAGGGCCTAACGAGCAGTACTTC,CASSLLAGGPNEQYF,once,TRBD2,TRBJ2-7,TRBV11-2
TGTGCCAGCAGCTTGAGCGAACAGGGGGCCTTTTCACCCCTCCACTTT,CASSLSEQGAFSPLHF,NA,TRBD1,TRBJ1-6,TRBV5-4
TGCGCCAGCAGCCAGGGTGTCGGGGGGCTGGGGACTGAAGCTTTCTTT,CASSQGVGGLGTEAFF,NA,NA,TRBJ1-1,TRBV4-1
TGTGCTAGTGGTCCCCCGGGACAGACCTACGAGCAGTACTTC,CASGPPGQTYEQYF,once,TRBD1,TRBJ2-7,TRBV12-5
TGTGCCAGCAGTTACTCGAAGGAACCGAAGGGAAACTATGGCTACACCTTC,CASSYSKEPKGNYGYTF,NA,NA,TRBJ1-2,TRBV6-5
TGCAGTGCTAGACCCAGCGGGGCAAGCTCCTACAATGAGCAGTTCTTC,CSARPSGASSYNEQFF,once,TRBD2,TRBJ2-1,TRBV20-1
TGTGCCATCAGTGAGTCGTGGACTAGCGGGAGTAATGAGCAGTTCTTC,CAISESWTSGSNEQFF,NA,TRBD2,TRBJ2-1,TRBV10-3
TGTGCCAGCAGCCAAGAGGGGTCCCCCCCTGAGACCCAGTACTTC,CASSQEGSPPETQYF,NA,NA,TRBJ2-5,TRBV3-1
TGTGCCAGCAGCCCGGCCGATCAGCCCCAGCATTTT,CASSPADQPQHF,once,NA,TRBJ1-5,TRBV7-9
TGTGCCAGCAGCAGTTGGGGCGACACTGAAGCTTTCTTT,CASSSWGDTEAFF,NA,NA,TRBJ1-1,TRBV5-5
TGTGCCAGCAGCGTAGGGACAGGGGGAATCACCGGGGAGCTGTTTTTT,CASSVGTGGITGELFF,NA,TRBD1,TRBJ2-2,TRBV9
TGTGCCAGCAGTTCGGGACCCCTTCAGGGAGAGCAGTACTTC,CASSSGPLQGEQYF,NA,NA,TRBJ2-7,TRBV27
TGTGCCAGCAGCTTAGTTCCAGGGGACTCCTACGAGCAGTACTTC,CASSLVPGDSYEQYF,NA,NA,TRBJ2-7,TRBV7-8
TGCAGCCGGGACGAGCAGTACTTC,CSRDEQYF,NA,NA,TRBJ2-7,TRBV29-1
TGTGCCAGCAGCTTAGCGATGGCGGATCTCTACGGCACAGATACGCAGTATTTT,CASSLAMADLYGTDTQYF,NA,NA,TRBJ2-3,TRBV7-8